This T cell receptor beta chain originates from a study of blood T cell repertoires in COVID-19. Study details: The analysed material was cDNA or gDNA that came from T cells, B-cell-depleted T cells, or PBMCs.

Authors' processing steps: Nucleated cell counts were estimated from reference gene primer amplification. Produced via immunoSEQ multiplex PCR; TCRdb's table is partial and in-frame only. The DNA was the basis for D and trimming; V, J and clone size are from that table. The data contain approximately 150,000 clones, roughly 89% of them singletons. This sequence originates from a middle-aged man with active or convalescent COVID-19. Sequencing was performed on peripheral blood.

CDR3 nucleotide sequence: TGCAGCGTTGAAGTGGGACTAACCACAGATACGCAGTATTTT. Translation: CSVEVGLTTDTQYF. This chain links TRBV29-1 with TRBJ2-3; TRBD2 matches at 7 bases. CDR3 length: 14 residues. The ends lost 1 base at V and 2 bases at J; junction bases unmatched: 3. Germline V gene sequence: CDR1 SQVTM, CDR2 ANQGSEA.